A selection of T cell receptor beta chains follows, all from one sample in a study of human versus mouse CDR3 diversity and MHC coevolution. TCRdb keeps only in-frame clones here, not all; method: immunoSEQ multiplex PCR. The table has about 81,000 clones, around 93% seen once. Sequencing was performed on naive CD4+ T cells from blood. Every receptor here comes from a person between 25 and 75 years old in good health. Each CDR3 is given without its conserved first and last residue. The D gene is left open where the match is weak.

v_gene	d_gene	j_gene	len	CDR3aa
TRBV5-4	TRBD1	TRBJ2-2	12	ASSQGQGPGELF
TRBV6-1	-	TRBJ2-7	11	ASSEGNRYEQY
TRBV6-6	-	TRBJ2-1	14	ASSTLAGAGYNEQF
TRBV5-5	TRBD2	TRBJ2-5	15	ASSSGTLAGVQETQY
TRBV28	-	TRBJ2-7	11	ASTLGGSDEQY
TRBV25-1	TRBD1	TRBJ2-7	12	ASRGTGGTYEQY
TRBV30	TRBD2	TRBJ2-7	11	AFRLAGGREQY
TRBV28	-	TRBJ2-1	13	ASSPPAGLAHEQF
TRBV2	-	TRBJ1-1	9	ASSVQWEAF
TRBV7-9	-	TRBJ1-1	11	ASAQDINTEAF
TRBV19	TRBD2	TRBJ2-2	12	ASRGLAGAGELF
TRBV10-3	TRBD1	TRBJ1-1	12	AIGGQGSNTEAF
TRBV4-1	TRBD1	TRBJ2-7	13	ASSPGQGIPYEQY
TRBV7-2	TRBD2	TRBJ2-7	12	ASSLAGGLYEQY
TRBV30	TRBD2	TRBJ2-3	13	AWSRASGITDTQY
TRBV5-1	TRBD2	TRBJ2-1	13	ASSHSGGAYNEQF
TRBV7-2	TRBD2	TRBJ2-7	13	ASSPLGLAGNEQY
TRBV30	-	TRBJ1-1	12	AWSVLWGGTEAF
TRBV4-1	TRBD1	TRBJ2-1	15	ASSQDPGQGPYNEQF
TRBV7-2	-	TRBJ1-1	11	ASSSRENTEAF
TRBV4-3	TRBD2	TRBJ2-5	14	ASSRGLAGVFETQY
TRBV5-4	TRBD1	TRBJ1-3	14	ASSLGTGFRSDTIY
TRBV18	-	TRBJ2-6	12	ASSPRSGANVLT
TRBV4-1	TRBD1	TRBJ1-1	14	ASSRDRGSMNTEAF
TRBV6-5	TRBD2	TRBJ2-7	13	ASSYGLAGGYEQY
TRBV6-5	-	TRBJ1-2	11	ASSYAVDYGYT
TRBV7-2	TRBD1	TRBJ2-7	13	ASSSHGQGSYEQY
TRBV27	-	TRBJ2-2	13	ASSSQGWNTGELF
TRBV5-5	-	TRBJ2-3	11	ASSSSGADTQY
TRBV9	-	TRBJ2-1	12	ASSSGEPSWEQF
TRBV11-3	-	TRBJ2-1	11	ASSLAGFNEQF
TRBV19	-	TRBJ1-2	10	ASSRGDYGYT
TRBV6-4	-	TRBJ2-1	11	ASSVGRGNEQF
TRBV5-4	-	TRBJ1-4	13	ASSPTQATNEKLF
TRBV18	TRBD1	TRBJ2-2	12	ASSPDRDTGELF
TRBV11-2	TRBD1	TRBJ1-2	13	ASSFTGGARDGYT
TRBV6-5	-	TRBJ2-7	11	ASSYLLSHEQY
TRBV6-5	-	-	11	ASSRAGFYEQY
TRBV18	-	TRBJ1-5	13	ASSPAGAKDQPQH
TRBV4-3	-	TRBJ1-2	13	ASSQDGQGSNGYT
TRBV29-1	-	TRBJ1-1	10	SVGQGTTEAF
TRBV6-1	-	TRBJ1-5	14	ASSANQGFGNQPQH
TRBV10-3	-	TRBJ2-2	11	AIRAHGTGELF
TRBV5-1	-	TRBJ1-2	11	ASSLEHRDGYT
TRBV7-3	-	TRBJ1-1	12	ASSLNRVSTEAF
TRBV6-5	TRBD1	TRBJ2-7	12	ASSWTGPSSEQY
TRBV7-2	-	TRBJ1-1	15	ASSPLTSTLTVSEAF
TRBV7-9	-	TRBJ2-7	13	ASSYVGGLAYEQY
TRBV27	-	TRBJ1-1	12	ASRNSGSYTEAF
TRBV7-8	TRBD1	TRBJ1-6	15	ASSLGTGGILNSPLH
TRBV5-4	-	TRBJ2-1	12	ASSPRVSRDEQF
TRBV19	TRBD1	TRBJ2-2	13	ASIRDRANTGELF
TRBV7-2	-	TRBJ1-1	10	ASSSGQIEAF
TRBV7-2	-	TRBJ2-7	13	ASSTGLAFSYEQY